This entry lists 15 T cell receptor beta chains sequenced from one sample in a study of T cell changes during pregnancy in multiple sclerosis. The protocol was immunoSEQ multiplex PCR, while the TCRdb copy is restricted to in-frame clones and leaves out a portion. The table has approximately 74,000 clones, approximately 90% seen once. The input for sequencing was peripheral blood, taken before pregnancy. Every receptor here comes from a female donor with multiple sclerosis, enrolled in a pregnancy study.

The J gene is TRBJ1-1, the V gene TRBV5-1; D is undetermined. Germline lookup yields CDR1 SGHRS and CDR2 YFSETQ. The CDR3 runs 15 residues. V gave up 1 base and J gave up 4 bases, with 14 bases separating them. The CDR3 region is CASSLIEGSITEAFF. In DNA, the CDR3 is TGCGCCAGCAGCTTGATTGAGGGTTCTATCACTGAAGCTTTCTTT.

For the CDR3, the DNA is TGTGCCAGCAGGGGGGGTGGGGCTCGGTACGAGCAGTACTTC. Translated, it gives CASRGGGARYEQYF. The chain recombines TRBV7-8 with TRBJ2-7; D perhaps matches TRBD2 (6 bases). The CDR3 length is 14 residues. The ends were cut back, 6 bases at V and 4 bases at J, with 16 bases in the middle. Germline CDR1 and CDR2: SGHVS and FQNEAQ.

The gene calls are TRBV5-1 and TRBJ1-1; 9 positions match TRBD1. The CDR3 sequence is 18 residues long. Germline assignment: CDR1 SGHRS and CDR2 YFSETQ. V dropped 4 bases and J dropped 0; count of bases not matched to a gene: 13. The CDR3, as DNA: TGCGCCAGCAGCCTTCGGGACAGGGCAGACTTCATGAACACTGAAGCTTTCTTT. It codes for CASSLRDRADFMNTEAFF.

CDR3: CASMLSGGPPYNEQFF. The CDR3, as DNA: TGTGCCAGCATGCTTAGCGGGGGACCCCCCTACAATGAGCAGTTCTTC. This chain connects TRBV16 to TRBJ2-1; TRBD2 matches 9 bases. V lost 7 bases, J lost 2 bases, and 9 bases stayed unmatched. From germline, CDR1 is KGHSY and CDR2 FQNENV. The CDR3 spans 16 residues.

V usage is TRBV6-1 and J usage is TRBJ1-3; TRBD1 agrees at 8 bases. Trimming took 5 bases from V and 5 from J; bases not matched to a gene: 5. This CDR3 contains 14 residues. Germline V gene lookup returns CDR1 MNHNS and CDR2 SASEGT. CDR3 loop: CASSHRTGRNTIYF. The CDR3 nucleotides read TGTGCCAGCAGTCATAGGACAGGGAGAAACACCATATATTTT.

This clone was counted a single time. The gene calls are TRBV11-3 and TRBJ2-3; D perhaps matches TRBD2 (6 bases). Trimming shortened V by 5 bases and J by 4 bases, and 13 bases separated the two germline ends. The CDR3 extends over 14 amino acids. In germline, CDR1 is SGHNT, CDR2 YENEEA. CDR3 sequence (DNA): TGTGCCAGCAGCCCCGGGGGACGGGCAGATACGCAGTATTTT. Encoded protein: CASSPGGRADTQYF.

The count of this clone is one. The chain uses TRBV5-6 and TRBJ2-1, with D perhaps matching TRBD2 (6 bases). Germline loops: CDR1 SGHDT, CDR2 YYEEEE. The CDR3 is made up of 16 amino acids. The ends were cut back, 0 bases at V and 7 bases at J, with 17 bases in the middle. Written as DNA, the CDR3 is TGTGCCAGCAGCTTGGAAACTAGCTACCCCGGGAATGAGCAGTTCTTC. Translated: CASSLETSYPGNEQFF. The entire variable domain, with the rest obtained from reference TRBV5-6 and TRBJ2-1, is as follows: DAGVTQSPTHLIKTRGQQVTLRCSPKSGHDTVSWYQQALGQGPQFIFQYYEEEERQRGNFPDRFSGHQFPNYSSELNVNALLLGDSALYLCASSLETSYPGNEQFFGPGTRLTVL.

This clone is labeled medium-sized. The rearrangement joins TRBV7-8 to TRBJ2-7; 12 bases fit TRBD2. The ends lost 2 bases at V and 5 bases at J; junction bases unmatched: 10. The CDR3 is 17 amino acids. The V gene's germline CDR1 is SGHVS and CDR2 FQNEAQ. The CDR3 coding sequence is TGTGCCAGCAGCTTAACCCCGACTAGCGGGGGCCTCCACGAGCAGTACTTC. It yields the protein CASSLTPTSGGLHEQYF. Looking up the rest from reference TRBV7-8 and TRBJ2-7 gives the full variable domain: GAGVSQSPRYKVAKRGQDVALRCDPISGHVSLFWYQQALGQGPEFLTYFQNEAQLDKSGLPSDRFFAERPEGSVSTLKIQRTQQEDSAVYLCASSLTPTSGGLHEQYFGPGTRLTVT.

This clone was detected a few times. V is TRBV5-1 and J is TRBJ1-2; D is unclear. V was clipped by 0 bases and J by 5 bases, with 11 bases between them. The CDR3 totals 14 residues. Germline V CDR1 and CDR2: SGHRS, YFSETQ. The CDR3 DNA is TGCGCCAGCAGCTTGGACTCTCAGACTTATGGCTACACCTTC. It specifies CASSLDSQTYGYTF.

V gene TRBV9 combines with J gene TRBJ2-1; unclear D gene. The CDR3 has 13 amino acids. Trimming stripped 0 bases from V and 13 bases from J, with 14 bases between. Germline V gives CDR1 SGDLS, CDR2 YYNGEE. DNA for the CDR3: TGTGCCAGCAGCGTAGATACCGCCTACCATCAGTTCTTC. Amino acids: CASSVDTAYHQFF.

J is TRBJ2-1 and V is TRBV4-2; D perhaps matches TRBD1 (6 bases). V was shortened by 4 bases and J by 5 bases, with 12 bases between the two germline ends. The CDR3 has 14 amino acids. Germline V gene data show CDR1 as LGHNA and CDR2 as YNFKEQ. The CDR3 nucleotides are TGTGCCAGCAGCCCAGCAGGGGTGGACAATGAGCAGTTCTTC. It yields the protein CASSPAGVDNEQFF.

The chain recombines TRBV10-3 with TRBJ2-7, with TRBD1 as a possible D gene (5 bases). Germline-derived CDR1 and CDR2 are ENHRY and SYGVKD. CDR3 length: 14 amino acids. Trimming shortened V by 0 bases and J by 6 bases, and 12 bases separated the two germline ends. The CDR3 loop reads CAISESSTVGEQYF. The CDR3 DNA follows: TGTGCCATCAGTGAGTCGTCGACAGTAGGCGAGCAGTACTTC.

In DNA, the CDR3 is TGTGCCAGCAGTACCCCCCGGGACAGGGGGCGCGGAAAAACTGAAGCTTTCTTT. It specifies CASSTPRDRGRGKTEAFF. V is TRBV27 and J is TRBJ1-1, with 12 bases matching TRBD1. Germline CDR1 and CDR2: MNHEY and SMNVEV (reference sequence). The CDR3 covers 18 residues. V was clipped by 5 bases and J by 5 bases; unmatched bases: 15.

The chain carries TRBV5-1 and TRBJ1-2; a weak D match, TRBD1 (5 bases). Germline V gene lookup returns CDR1 SGHRS and CDR2 YFSETQ. The CDR3 loop spans 13 amino acids. The V and J ends lost 2 bases and 8 bases respectively, with 13 bases between them. CDR3 bases: TGCGCCAGCAGCTTCTCACAGGTCGGGGGCTACACCTTC. Encoded protein: CASSFSQVGGYTF.

The CDR3 sequence is CASSESVVFGTGELFF. The CDR3 bases are TGTGCCAGCAGTGAATCCGTCGTTTTCGGGACCGGGGAGCTGTTTTTT. The genes are TRBV2 and TRBJ2-2; D is uncertain. Germline V gene data show CDR1 as SNHLY and CDR2 as FYNNEI. This CDR3 comprises 16 residues. The V and J ends lost 2 bases and 5 bases respectively, with 15 bases between them.